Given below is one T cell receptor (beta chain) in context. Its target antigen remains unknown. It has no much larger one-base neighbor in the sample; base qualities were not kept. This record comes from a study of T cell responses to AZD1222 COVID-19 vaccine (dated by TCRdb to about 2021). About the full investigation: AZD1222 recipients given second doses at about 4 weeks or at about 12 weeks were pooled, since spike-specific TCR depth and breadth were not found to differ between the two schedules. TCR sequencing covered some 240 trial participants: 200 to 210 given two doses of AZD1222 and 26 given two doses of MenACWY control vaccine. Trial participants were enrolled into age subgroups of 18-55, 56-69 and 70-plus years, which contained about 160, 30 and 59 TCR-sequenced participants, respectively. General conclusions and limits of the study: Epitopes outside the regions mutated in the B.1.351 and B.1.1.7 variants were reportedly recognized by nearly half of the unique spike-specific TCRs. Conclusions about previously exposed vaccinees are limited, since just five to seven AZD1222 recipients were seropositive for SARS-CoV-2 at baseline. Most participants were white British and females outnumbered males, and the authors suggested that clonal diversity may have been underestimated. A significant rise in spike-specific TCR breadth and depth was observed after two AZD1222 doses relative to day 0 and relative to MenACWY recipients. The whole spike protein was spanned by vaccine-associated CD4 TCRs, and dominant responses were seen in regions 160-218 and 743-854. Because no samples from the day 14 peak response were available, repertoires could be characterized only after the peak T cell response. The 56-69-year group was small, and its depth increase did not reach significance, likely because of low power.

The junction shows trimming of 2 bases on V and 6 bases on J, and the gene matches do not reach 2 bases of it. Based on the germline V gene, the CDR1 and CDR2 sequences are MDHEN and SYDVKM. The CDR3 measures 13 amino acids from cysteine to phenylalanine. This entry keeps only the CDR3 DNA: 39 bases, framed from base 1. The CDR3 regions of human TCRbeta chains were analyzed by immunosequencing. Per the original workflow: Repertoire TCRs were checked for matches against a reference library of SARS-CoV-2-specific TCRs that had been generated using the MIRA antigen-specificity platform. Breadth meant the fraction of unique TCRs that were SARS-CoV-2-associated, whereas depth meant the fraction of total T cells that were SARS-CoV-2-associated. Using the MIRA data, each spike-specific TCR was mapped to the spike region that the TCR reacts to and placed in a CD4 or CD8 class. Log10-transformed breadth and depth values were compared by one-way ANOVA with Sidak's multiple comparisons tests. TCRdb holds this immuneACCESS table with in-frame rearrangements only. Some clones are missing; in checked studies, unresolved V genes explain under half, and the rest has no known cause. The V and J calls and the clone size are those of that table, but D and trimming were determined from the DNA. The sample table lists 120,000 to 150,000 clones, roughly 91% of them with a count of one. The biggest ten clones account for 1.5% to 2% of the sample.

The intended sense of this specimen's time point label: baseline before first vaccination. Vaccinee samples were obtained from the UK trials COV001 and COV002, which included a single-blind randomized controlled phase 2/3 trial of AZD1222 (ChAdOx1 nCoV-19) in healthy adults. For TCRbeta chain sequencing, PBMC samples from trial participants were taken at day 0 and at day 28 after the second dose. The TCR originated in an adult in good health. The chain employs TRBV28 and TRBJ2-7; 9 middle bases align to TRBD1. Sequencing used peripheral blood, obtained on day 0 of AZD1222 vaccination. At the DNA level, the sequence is TGTGCCAGCAGTTTAGGACAGGGGCTCGAGCAGTACTTC. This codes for CASSLGQGLEQYF.